This TCR beta chain was retrieved from a study of T-cell reconstitution after alpha-beta-depleted transplantation in children. The V end was cut by 4 bases, the J end by 4 bases, with 10 bases between. In germline, CDR1 is SQVTM, CDR2 ANQGSEA. The CDR3 spans 12 residues. Unique molecular identifiers were built into the TCRbeta library. TCRdb reprocessed the PCR reads via MiXCR and lists one record per CDR3 protein. The table has fewer than 550,000 distinct CDR3 sequences, approximately 10% seen once. This clonotype originated in a human donor who donated a stem cell graft to a child with acute myeloid leukemia. Sequencing was performed on PBMCs from the stem cell graft donor, taken from the stem cell graft. This rearrangement joins TRBV29-1 to TRBJ1-2; D is perhaps TRBD1 (5 bases). CDR3 in DNA: TGCAGCGTTGTGGCGGGGCCCTATGGCTACACCTTC. Translation gives CSVVAGPYGYTF.